This T cell receptor beta chain was identified during a study of blood T cell repertoires in COVID-19. At the level of the study: PBMCs, B-cell-depleted T cells, or T cells were the source of the cDNA or gDNA that made up the material.

Under the authors' procedure: Estimates of nucleated cell counts were drawn from the amplification of reference gene primers. Sequenced by immunoSEQ multiplex PCR; TCRdb stores in-frame clones only, minus some. Clone size and V and J calls were adopted from that table, with D and trimming inferred from the DNA. This sample has around 250,000 clones; about 87% occur once, and the top ten carry 2.5% to 3.5%. CDR1 and CDR2 from the germline V gene are KGHSH and LQKENI. The CDR3 spans 17 residues. J lost 5 bases, V lost 2 bases, and 9 bases had no gene match. This TCR derives from a woman aged 40 to 50 who had been exposed to COVID-19. The rearrangement links TRBV18 to TRBJ2-1; 10 bases map to TRBD2. The specimen was PBMCs or T cells enriched from blood (not recorded which). In DNA, the CDR3 is TGTGCCAGCTCACCATTAAGTTGGCTAGCGGGAGACAATGAGCAGTTCTTC. It encodes CASSPLSWLAGDNEQFF.